This T cell receptor (beta chain) stems from a study of CD8 T cells in Susac syndrome. Reverse transcription of roughly 0.45 to 1 ug RNA was performed with random hexamers. Amplification of TCR beta CDR3 across 54 Vbeta and 13 Jbeta was performed with immunoSEQ multiplex PCR. Using its own MiXCR run on the immunoSEQ multiplex PCR reads, TCRdb lists one record per CDR3 protein. The sample yields 75,000 to 100,000 distinct CDR3 sequences, roughly 93% seen once. On this clonotype: Its antigen is unknown.

Study-level results: The TCR sequencing and HLA analysis in the study involved a relatively small number of individuals, as the study acknowledged.

The J segment lost 3 bases and the V segment lost 2 bases, leaving 6 bases of the junction unmatched. This CDR3 is 14 amino acids long. CDR1 DFQATT and CDR2 SNEGSKA come from the germline V gene (reference sequence). CD8+ and CD4+ T cells circulating in blood were sequenced for TCR beta. FACS enriched CD8+ TEMRA cells, while bulk CD8+ and CD4+ were negatively isolated. The chain combines TRBV20-1 with TRBJ2-7; 8 nucleotides align to TRBD1. Sequencing was performed on CD8+ T cells from PBMCs. This receptor was obtained from a human donor in good health. The CDR3 bases are TGCAGTGCTAGACCACAGGGGGTTGGCTACGAGCAGTACGTC. Encoded protein: CSARPQGVGYEQYV.